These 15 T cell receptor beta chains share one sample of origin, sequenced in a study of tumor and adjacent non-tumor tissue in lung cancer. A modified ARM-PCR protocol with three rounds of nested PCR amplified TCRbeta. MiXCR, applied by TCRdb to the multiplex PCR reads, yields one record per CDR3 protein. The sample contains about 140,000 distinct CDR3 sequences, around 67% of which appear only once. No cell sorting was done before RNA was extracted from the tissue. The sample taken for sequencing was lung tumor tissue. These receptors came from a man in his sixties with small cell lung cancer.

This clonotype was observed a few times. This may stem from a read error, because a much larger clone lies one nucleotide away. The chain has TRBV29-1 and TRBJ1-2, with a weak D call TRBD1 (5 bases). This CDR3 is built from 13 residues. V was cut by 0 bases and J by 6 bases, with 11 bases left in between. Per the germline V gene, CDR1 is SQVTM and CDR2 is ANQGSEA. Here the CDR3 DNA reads TGCAGCGTTGAAGATAGCTGGGGACATGGCTACACCTTC. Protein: CSVEDSWGHGYTF.

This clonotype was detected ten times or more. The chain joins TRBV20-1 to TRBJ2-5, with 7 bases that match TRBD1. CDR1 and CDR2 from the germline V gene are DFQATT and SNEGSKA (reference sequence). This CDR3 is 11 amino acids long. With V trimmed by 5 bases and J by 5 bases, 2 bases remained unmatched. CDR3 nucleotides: TGCAGTGCTCCCAGGGGGGAGACCCAGTACTTC. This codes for CSAPRGETQYF.

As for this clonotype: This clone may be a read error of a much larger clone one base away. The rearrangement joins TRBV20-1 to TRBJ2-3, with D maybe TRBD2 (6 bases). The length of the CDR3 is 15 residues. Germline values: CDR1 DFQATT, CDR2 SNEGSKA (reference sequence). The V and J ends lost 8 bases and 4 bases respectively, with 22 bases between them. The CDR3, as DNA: TGCAGTACTGGAGAGATGGGGGGAGGAGCAGATACGCAGTATTTT. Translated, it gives CSTGEMGGGADTQYF.

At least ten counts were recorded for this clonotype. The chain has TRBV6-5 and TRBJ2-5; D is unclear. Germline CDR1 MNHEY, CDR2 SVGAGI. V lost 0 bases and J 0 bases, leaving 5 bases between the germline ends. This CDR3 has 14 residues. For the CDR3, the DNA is TGTGCCAGCAGTTACTCGGGGTACCAAGAGACCCAGTACTTC. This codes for CASSYSGYQETQYF.

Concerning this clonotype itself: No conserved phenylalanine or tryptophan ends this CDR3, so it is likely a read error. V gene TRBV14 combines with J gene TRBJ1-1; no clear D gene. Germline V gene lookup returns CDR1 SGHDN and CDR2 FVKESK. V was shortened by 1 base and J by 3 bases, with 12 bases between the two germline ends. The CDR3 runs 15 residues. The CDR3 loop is CASSQVGGLDTEAFS. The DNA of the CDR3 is TGTGCCAGCAGCCAAGTCGGAGGCTTGGACACTGAAGCTTTCTCT.

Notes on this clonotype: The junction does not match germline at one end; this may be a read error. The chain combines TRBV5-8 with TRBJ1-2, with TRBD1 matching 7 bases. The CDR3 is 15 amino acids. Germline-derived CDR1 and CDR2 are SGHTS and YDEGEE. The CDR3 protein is CVSNYGTARGYGYTF. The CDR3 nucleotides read TGTGTCAGCAACTACGGGACAGCCCGGGGCTATGGCTACACCTTC.

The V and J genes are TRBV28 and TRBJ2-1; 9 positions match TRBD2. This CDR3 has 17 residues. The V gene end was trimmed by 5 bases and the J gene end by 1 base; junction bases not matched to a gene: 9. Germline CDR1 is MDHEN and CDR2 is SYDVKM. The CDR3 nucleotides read TGTGCCAGCAGTCCCCTAGCGGGATGGGGTTCCTACAATGAGCAGTTCTTC. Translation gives CASSPLAGWGSYNEQFF.

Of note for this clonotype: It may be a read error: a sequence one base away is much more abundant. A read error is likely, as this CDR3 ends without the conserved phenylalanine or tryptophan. The CDR3 DNA is TGTGCCAGCAGCTTGCGGGGGGGGGGGCCGGAGCAGTTCTTG. Its protein is CASSLRGGGPEQFL. The chain links TRBV5-6 to TRBJ2-1, with 8 bases lining up with TRBD2. Germline V gene lookup returns CDR1 SGHDT and CDR2 YYEEEE. This CDR3 region has 14 residues. J gave up 10 bases and V 1 base, and 7 bases lay outside the gene matches.

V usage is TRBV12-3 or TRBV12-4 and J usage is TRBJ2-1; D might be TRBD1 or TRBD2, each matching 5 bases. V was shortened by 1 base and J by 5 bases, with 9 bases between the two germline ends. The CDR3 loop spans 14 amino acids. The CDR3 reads CASSLVGTDNEQFF. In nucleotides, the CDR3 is TGTGCCAGCAGTTTAGTCGGGACGGACAATGAGCAGTTCTTC.

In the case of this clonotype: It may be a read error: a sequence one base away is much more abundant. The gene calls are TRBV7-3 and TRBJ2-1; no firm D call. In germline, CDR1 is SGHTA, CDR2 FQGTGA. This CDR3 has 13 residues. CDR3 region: CARSQQPNSEQFF. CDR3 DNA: TGTGCCCGCAGCCAACAACCCAACAGTGAGCAGTTCTTC. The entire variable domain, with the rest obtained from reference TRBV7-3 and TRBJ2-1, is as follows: GAGVSQTPSNKVTEKGKYVELRCDPISGHTALYWYRQSLGQGPEFLIYFQGTGAADDSGLPNDRFFAVRPEGSVSTLKIQRTERGDSAVYLCARSQQPNSEQFFGPGTRLTVL.

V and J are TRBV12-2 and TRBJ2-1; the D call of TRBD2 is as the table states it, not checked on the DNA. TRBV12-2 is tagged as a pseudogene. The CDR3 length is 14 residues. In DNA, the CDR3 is TGTGCAAGTCGCTTGAGGGCCCATAACAAAGAGCAGTTCTTC. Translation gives CASRLRAHNKEQFF.

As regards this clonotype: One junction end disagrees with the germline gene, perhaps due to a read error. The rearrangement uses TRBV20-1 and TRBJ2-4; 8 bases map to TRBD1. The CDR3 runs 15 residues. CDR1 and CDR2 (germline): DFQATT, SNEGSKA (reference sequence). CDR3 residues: CSVRGQGLAKNIQYF. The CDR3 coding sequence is TGCAGTGTTAGAGGACAGGGTTTGGCCAAAAACATTCAGTACTTC.

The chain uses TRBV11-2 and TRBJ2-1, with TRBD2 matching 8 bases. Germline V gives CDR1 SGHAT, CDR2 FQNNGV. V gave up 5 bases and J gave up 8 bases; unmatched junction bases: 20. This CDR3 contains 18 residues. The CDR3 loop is CASSQGSTSVRIWHEQFF. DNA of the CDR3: TGTGCCAGCAGCCAGGGCTCGACTAGCGTGAGGATTTGGCATGAGCAGTTCTTC.

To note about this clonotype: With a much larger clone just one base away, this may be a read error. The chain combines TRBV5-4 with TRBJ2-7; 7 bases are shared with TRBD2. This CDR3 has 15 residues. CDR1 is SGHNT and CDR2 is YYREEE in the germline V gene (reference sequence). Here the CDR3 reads CASSLGTSLVYDQYF. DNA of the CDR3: TGTGCCAGCAGCTTGGGGACTAGTTTAGTCTACGATCAGTACTTC.

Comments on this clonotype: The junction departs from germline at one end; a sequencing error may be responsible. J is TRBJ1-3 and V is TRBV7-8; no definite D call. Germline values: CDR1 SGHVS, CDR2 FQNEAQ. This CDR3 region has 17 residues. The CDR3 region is CVSSLALRGSPGNTIYF. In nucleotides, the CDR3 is TGTGTCAGCAGCTTAGCTTTACGGGGAAGCCCTGGAAACACCATATATTTT.